These T cell receptor beta chains were read from a single sample in a study of blood T cells in healthy people across ages. TCRdb re-derived calls from the 5' RACE reads in MiXCR, one entry per CDR3 protein. The data hold roughly 1.5 million distinct CDR3 sequences, with around 40% observed a single time. Sequencing was performed on blood. Every receptor here comes from a woman younger than 30 in good health. CDR3s include the opening cysteine and the closing phenylalanine or tryptophan. Each record gives: J gene, D gene, V gene, clone size, CDR3 protein, CDR3 DNA. D genes are given only for firm matches. The size field is filled for only some rows; it gives once, few, many or a size class.

>TRBJ2-7|NA|TRBV25-1|NA
CASSEWGNPYEQYF
TGTGCCAGCAGTGAATGGGGGAATCCCTACGAGCAGTACTTC
>TRBJ2-5|TRBD2|TRBV2|NA
CASSGTSALETQYF
TGTGCCAGCAGCGGGACTAGTGCCCTCGAGACCCAGTACTTC
>TRBJ2-1|NA|TRBV6-1|NA
CASRVLGILFYNEQFF
TGTGCCAGCAGAGTTCTAGGGATCCTTTTCTACAATGAGCAGTTCTTC
>TRBJ2-1|TRBD2|TRBV12-3/TRBV12-4|NA
CASSTPRTSKDEQFF
TGTGCCAGCAGTACCCCTCGGACTAGCAAGGATGAGCAGTTCTTC
>TRBJ1-6|NA|TRBV4-3|NA
CASSQGSQSPLHF
TGCGCCAGCAGCCAAGGCTCTCAGTCGCCCCTCCACTTT
>TRBJ1-2|NA|TRBV6-6|NA
CASRQNTGFGYTF
TGTGCCAGCAGACAAAACACAGGTTTTGGCTACACCTTC
>TRBJ1-1|NA|TRBV7-2|NA
CASSFIDRLNTEAFF
TGTGCCAGCAGCTTTATCGACAGGTTGAACACTGAAGCTTTCTTT
>TRBJ1-4|NA|TRBV12-3/TRBV12-4|few
CASSGRGGGKLFF
TGTGCCAGCAGTGGGAGGGGAGGGGGAAAACTGTTTTTT
>TRBJ2-4|NA|TRBV20-1|NA
CSARVKGGIRHEQYF
TGCAGTGCTAGAGTTAAGGGGGGTATTAGGCATGAGCAGTACTTC
>TRBJ2-4|TRBD2|TRBV7-2|few
CASSRTSGVQRNIQYF
TGTGCCAGCAGCCGAACTAGCGGGGTACAAAGAAACATTCAGTACTTC
>TRBJ2-1|NA|TRBV7-2|few
CASSLVQGYEQFF
TGTGCCAGCAGCTTAGTCCAGGGCTATGAGCAGTTCTTC
>TRBJ2-1|NA|TRBV29-1|NA
CSVEERGLTNEQFF
TGCAGCGTTGAAGAGCGGGGGCTCACCAATGAGCAGTTCTTC
>TRBJ1-2|NA|TRBV6-6|NA
CASSYSMQGGIYGYTF
TGTGCCAGCAGTTACTCTATGCAGGGAGGGATCTATGGCTACACCTTC
>TRBJ1-1|TRBD1|TRBV10-3|NA
CAISEGTAVMNTEAFF
TGTGCCATCAGTGAGGGGACAGCCGTTATGAACACTGAAGCTTTCTTT
>TRBJ2-1|NA|TRBV10-3|NA
CATSEPGKTYNEQFF
TGTGCCACCAGTGAGCCAGGGAAAACCTACAATGAGCAGTTCTTC
>TRBJ2-3|NA|TRBV7-2|few
CASSLRSPDTQYF
TGTGCCAGCAGCTTACGCTCACCAGATACGCAGTATTTT
>TRBJ2-7|TRBD1|TRBV27|NA
CASSPWDRPYEQYF
TGTGCCAGCAGTCCCTGGGACAGACCCTACGAGCAGTACTTC
>TRBJ1-2|TRBD1|TRBV7-9|NA
CASSTGGGCYGYTF
TGTGCCAGCAGCACAGGGGGGGGCTGTTATGGCTACACCTTC
>TRBJ1-6|NA|TRBV12-3/TRBV12-4|few
CASSLAHSPLHF
TGTGCCAGCAGTTTGGCTCACTCACCCCTCCACTTT
>TRBJ2-7|NA|TRBV29-1|few
CSVMTDYEQYF
TGCAGCGTCATGACAGATTACGAGCAGTACTTC
>TRBJ2-3|NA|TRBV5-1|many
CASSFLGRTDTQYF
TGCGCCAGCAGCTTCCTGGGGCGCACAGATACGCAGTATTTT
>TRBJ1-1|NA|TRBV7-2|few
CASSFVQGTEAFF
TGTGCCAGCAGCTTCGTACAGGGAACTGAAGCTTTCTTT
>TRBJ2-3|TRBD2|TRBV10-3|few
CAISESLLLAGGDGTQYF
TGTGCCATCAGTGAGTCCCTACTTCTAGCGGGGGGCGATGGAACGCAGTATTTT
>TRBJ2-3|NA|TRBV12-3/TRBV12-4|NA
CASSPWDSRGTDTQYF
TGTGCCAGCAGTCCCTGGGACTCCAGGGGCACAGATACGCAGTATTTT
>TRBJ1-1|NA|TRBV6-2/TRBV6-3|NA
CASSSAGASTEAFF
TGTGCCAGCAGTTCGGCAGGCGCGAGCACTGAAGCTTTCTTT
>TRBJ2-7|NA|TRBV4-2|few
CASSQDRTGEAQYF
TGTGCCAGCAGCCAAGATCGAACGGGAGAAGCGCAGTACTTC
>TRBJ2-1|TRBD1|TRBV28|NA
CASSHGRLGGLVSSYNEQFF
TGTGCCAGCAGCCATGGAAGGTTAGGGGGCCTCGTTAGCTCCTACAATGAGCAGTTCTTC
>TRBJ1-2|NA|TRBV7-2|NA
CASSLVRNGYTF
TGTGCCAGCAGCTTAGTTCGGAATGGCTACACCTTC
>TRBJ2-2|TRBD2|TRBV25-1|NA
CASSPGGGADTGELFF
TGTGCCAGCAGTCCGGGGGGGGGCGCTGACACCGGGGAGCTGTTTTTT
>TRBJ1-1|NA|TRBV5-1|NA
CASSRTQGSNTEAFF
TGCGCCAGCAGCCGAACTCAGGGTTCGAACACTGAAGCTTTCTTT
>TRBJ1-4|NA|TRBV20-1|NA
CSARSRVGVEKLFF
TGCAGTGCGAGATCGAGGGTAGGGGTTGAAAAACTGTTTTTT
>TRBJ2-3|TRBD2|TRBV10-3|NA
CAAANLAGGSDTQYF
TGTGCCGCCGCGAATCTAGCGGGAGGGTCAGATACGCAGTATTTT
>TRBJ2-1|NA|TRBV7-9|NA
CASSLDVRYINNEQFF
TGTGCCAGCAGCTTAGATGTCAGGTACATTAACAATGAGCAGTTCTTC
>TRBJ2-5|TRBD1|TRBV30|NA
CAWSRATGVLGEQYF
TGTGCCTGGAGTCGTGCCACAGGGGTACTCGGTGAGCAGTACTTC
>TRBJ2-7|NA|TRBV6-1|NA
CACSEAILSSYEQYF
TGTGCCTGCAGCGAGGCCATACTGTCCTCCTACGAGCAGTACTTC
>TRBJ2-7|TRBD1|TRBV7-6|NA
CASSLLDAGGYEQYF
TGTGCCAGCAGCTTATTAGACGCAGGGGGCTACGAGCAGTACTTC
>TRBJ2-1|NA|TRBV29-1|NA
CSVSRRRAENNEQFF
TGCAGCGTTTCAAGGCGGCGAGCGGAGAACAATGAGCAGTTCTTC
>TRBJ2-5|NA|TRBV6-5|NA
CASSYWVAEYQETQYF
TGTGCCAGCAGTTACTGGGTAGCGGAATACCAAGAGACCCAGTACTTC
>TRBJ2-3|TRBD1|TRBV18|few
CASSQQDRISGTQYF
TGTGCCAGCTCACAACAGGACAGGATTTCTGGGACGCAGTATTTT
>TRBJ2-7|NA|TRBV6-1|NA
CASSGGSIDSYEQYF
TGTGCCAGCAGTGGGGGCAGTATAGACTCCTACGAGCAGTACTTC
>TRBJ1-4|NA|TRBV12-3/TRBV12-4|NA
CASTQPPNEKLFF
TGTGCCAGCACACAGCCTCCTAATGAAAAACTGTTTTTT
>TRBJ2-7|TRBD2|TRBV7-2|NA
CASSFGTSGYNEQYF
TGTGCCAGCAGCTTTGGGACTAGCGGGTACAATGAGCAGTACTTC
>TRBJ1-2|NA|TRBV27|NA
CASSLFGPGYYGHTF
TGTGCCAGCAGTTTATTTGGCCCAGGGTACTATGGCCACACCTTC
>TRBJ2-3|NA|TRBV20-1|NA
CSASGGRTDTQYF
TGCAGTGCTAGTGGGGGGCGCACAGATACGCAGTATTTT